A selection of T cell receptor beta chains follows, all from one sample in a study of Graves' ophthalmopathy and Graves' hyperthyroidism. TCRdb reanalysed the multiplex PCR reads using MiXCR and keeps one entry per CDR3 protein. The data contain approximately 700,000 distinct CDR3 sequences, 40% of them singletons. The sequenced sample consisted of peripheral blood. All receptors come from an adult man with Graves' ophthalmopathy. Each CDR3 is given with its conserved first and last residue. The D gene is left open where the match is weak. A row's size may be missing; if present it is once, few, many or a size class.

j_call: TRBJ1-2; v_call: TRBV11-1; clone_size: .; d_call: TRBD1; cdr3_nt: TGTGCCAGCAGCTTACCGGGACAGGAGACCTATGGCTACACCTTC; cdr3_aa: CASSLPGQETYGYTF
j_call: TRBJ1-1; v_call: TRBV20-1; clone_size: .; d_call: .; cdr3_nt: TGCAGTGCTAACACAGGGTTGGACACTGAAGCTTTCTTT; cdr3_aa: CSANTGLDTEAFF
j_call: TRBJ1-1; v_call: TRBV7-3; clone_size: few; d_call: .; cdr3_nt: TGTGCCAGCAGCTTATGGTCGGCGAGCGAAGCTTTCTTT; cdr3_aa: CASSLWSASEAFF
j_call: TRBJ2-2; v_call: TRBV7-9; clone_size: .; d_call: .; cdr3_nt: TGTGCCAGCAGCCCGGGACCAACCGGGGAGCTGTTTTTT; cdr3_aa: CASSPGPTGELFF
j_call: TRBJ2-2; v_call: TRBV25-1; clone_size: few; d_call: .; cdr3_nt: TGTGCCAGCAGCCCCATTGACGTAACGGTCGGGGAGCTGTTTTTT; cdr3_aa: CASSPIDVTVGELFF
j_call: TRBJ1-1; v_call: TRBV10-3; clone_size: .; d_call: .; cdr3_nt: TGTGCCAGCAGTGACCAGCCGGGACCGCAGAACACTGAAGCTTTCTTT; cdr3_aa: CASSDQPGPQNTEAFF
j_call: TRBJ2-1; v_call: TRBV11-2; clone_size: .; d_call: .; cdr3_nt: TGTGCCAGCAGCGAGACGAGATACAATGAGCAGTTCTTC; cdr3_aa: CASSETRYNEQFF
j_call: TRBJ2-6; v_call: TRBV5-6; clone_size: few; d_call: .; cdr3_nt: TGTGCCAGCAGAACCTTCCGGGTCAGGGCTCACTCTGGGGCCAACGTCCTGACTTTC; cdr3_aa: CASRTFRVRAHSGANVLTF
j_call: TRBJ1-2; v_call: TRBV29-1; clone_size: .; d_call: .; cdr3_nt: TGCAGCGTTGACGGGGGATATGGCTACACCTTC; cdr3_aa: CSVDGGYGYTF
j_call: TRBJ1-4; v_call: TRBV7-9; clone_size: .; d_call: TRBD1; cdr3_nt: TGTGCCAGCGGCTTACAGGGGCTTGATGAAAAACTGTTTTTT; cdr3_aa: CASGLQGLDEKLFF
j_call: TRBJ1-2; v_call: TRBV25-1; clone_size: once; d_call: .; cdr3_nt: TGTGCCAGCAGTCTATACCCGGACGGGGCATATGGCTACACCTTC; cdr3_aa: CASSLYPDGAYGYTF
j_call: TRBJ2-7; v_call: TRBV25-1; clone_size: .; d_call: TRBD1; cdr3_nt: TGTGCCAGCAGCCAGGGGACAGGGGCCTCCTACGAGCAGTACTTC; cdr3_aa: CASSQGTGASYEQYF
j_call: TRBJ2-5; v_call: TRBV20-1; clone_size: .; d_call: .; cdr3_nt: TGCAGTGCTAGTAGTACGCTAGGGGGGTGGACCCAGTACTTC; cdr3_aa: CSASSTLGGWTQYF
j_call: TRBJ2-5; v_call: TRBV27; clone_size: .; d_call: .; cdr3_nt: TGTGCCAGCAGTTGGGATGTGGAGACCCAGTACTTC; cdr3_aa: CASSWDVETQYF
j_call: TRBJ2-7; v_call: TRBV20-1; clone_size: .; d_call: TRBD2; cdr3_nt: TGCAGTGCTAGGCTAGCGGGAGGGTTCCTCGAGCAGTACTTC; cdr3_aa: CSARLAGGFLEQYF
j_call: TRBJ1-2; v_call: TRBV5-6; clone_size: few; d_call: TRBD1; cdr3_nt: TGTGCCAGCAGCTTGGAAGGACAGGGTGAGCGGAATGGCTACACCTTC; cdr3_aa: CASSLEGQGERNGYTF
j_call: TRBJ2-7; v_call: TRBV19; clone_size: many; d_call: TRBD1; cdr3_nt: TGTGCCAGTAGTCTCCGGGACAGGCGTTACGAGCAGTACTTC; cdr3_aa: CASSLRDRRYEQYF
j_call: TRBJ2-7; v_call: TRBV20-1; clone_size: many; d_call: .; cdr3_nt: TGCAGTGCTAGTGAAACGTTCTACGAGCAGTACTTC; cdr3_aa: CSASETFYEQYF
j_call: TRBJ1-2; v_call: TRBV2; clone_size: .; d_call: .; cdr3_nt: TGTGCCAGCAGAACGGAGGGTCAGCCCTATGGCTACACCTTC; cdr3_aa: CASRTEGQPYGYTF
j_call: TRBJ2-7; v_call: TRBV7-2; clone_size: many; d_call: .; cdr3_nt: TGTGCCAGCAGCTTAAGCAGGGTCTACGAGCAGTACTTC; cdr3_aa: CASSLSRVYEQYF
j_call: TRBJ1-5; v_call: TRBV20-1; clone_size: few; d_call: TRBD1; cdr3_nt: TGCAGTGCTGAACAGGGGGGGGTTCGCAATCAGCCCCAGCATTTT; cdr3_aa: CSAEQGGVRNQPQHF
j_call: TRBJ1-3; v_call: TRBV25-1; clone_size: .; d_call: .; cdr3_nt: TGTGCCAGCAGTGAACTAAACCTGGGCTCTGGAAACACCATATATTTT; cdr3_aa: CASSELNLGSGNTIYF
j_call: TRBJ1-1; v_call: TRBV25-1; clone_size: .; d_call: .; cdr3_nt: TGTGCCAGCAGTGAACAGGCCGACAGCACTGAAGCTTTCTTT; cdr3_aa: CASSEQADSTEAFF
j_call: TRBJ2-7; v_call: TRBV2; clone_size: .; d_call: TRBD2; cdr3_nt: TGTGCCAGCAGTGAAGGGGGAGGGCCTTCCTACGAGCAGTACTTC; cdr3_aa: CASSEGGGPSYEQYF
j_call: TRBJ2-7; v_call: TRBV11-2; clone_size: few; d_call: .; cdr3_nt: TGTGCCAGCAGCACCAGACAGGTGTCCTACGAGCAGTACTTC; cdr3_aa: CASSTRQVSYEQYF
j_call: TRBJ1-6; v_call: TRBV12-3/TRBV12-4; clone_size: .; d_call: TRBD1; cdr3_nt: TGTGCCAGCAGTTTAGAAGACAGGGCTAGTTCACCCCTCCACTTT; cdr3_aa: CASSLEDRASSPLHF
j_call: TRBJ2-7; v_call: TRBV6-1; clone_size: .; d_call: .; cdr3_nt: TGTGCCAGCAGTTACCCGGGTGCCTACGAGCAGTACTTC; cdr3_aa: CASSYPGAYEQYF
j_call: TRBJ1-5; v_call: TRBV24-1; clone_size: .; d_call: .; cdr3_nt: TGTGCCAGCAGTCTCGGACTCCACCAGCCCCAGCATTTT; cdr3_aa: CASSLGLHQPQHF
j_call: TRBJ1-5; v_call: TRBV2; clone_size: many; d_call: .; cdr3_nt: TGTGCCAGCCAAAGGGGGGGTATCGGAGTTGGCAGACCCCAGCATTTT; cdr3_aa: CASQRGGIGVGRPQHF
j_call: TRBJ2-7; v_call: TRBV7-9; clone_size: .; d_call: .; cdr3_nt: TGTGCCAGCAGCTTTACACCCGACGAAACCGAGCAGTACTTC; cdr3_aa: CASSFTPDETEQYF
j_call: TRBJ2-7; v_call: TRBV12-3/TRBV12-4; clone_size: .; d_call: .; cdr3_nt: TGTGCCAGCAGTCCGGACCCGGCAGAGATGGGGGAGCAGTACTTC; cdr3_aa: CASSPDPAEMGEQYF
j_call: TRBJ1-2; v_call: TRBV6-6; clone_size: few; d_call: .; cdr3_nt: TGTGCCAGCAGTTACAAGGGGACGGGCTATGGCTACACCTTC; cdr3_aa: CASSYKGTGYGYTF
j_call: TRBJ1-2; v_call: TRBV9; clone_size: many; d_call: TRBD1; cdr3_nt: TGTGCCAGCACAAATTCCGGGACAGACTATGGCTACACCTTC; cdr3_aa: CASTNSGTDYGYTF
j_call: TRBJ2-7; v_call: TRBV7-9; clone_size: .; d_call: TRBD2; cdr3_nt: TGTGCCAGCAGCCCGACCGGGAGCGGGGACGAGCAGTACTTC; cdr3_aa: CASSPTGSGDEQYF
j_call: TRBJ2-7; v_call: TRBV29-1; clone_size: many; d_call: .; cdr3_nt: TGCAGCGTGGGGGACGGACGATCCTACGAGCAGTACTTC; cdr3_aa: CSVGDGRSYEQYF
j_call: TRBJ1-5; v_call: TRBV9; clone_size: many; d_call: .; cdr3_nt: TGTGCCAGCAGCGTAGGTCCGGGCAATCAGCCCCAGCATTTT; cdr3_aa: CASSVGPGNQPQHF
j_call: TRBJ1-1; v_call: TRBV20-1; clone_size: .; d_call: .; cdr3_nt: TGCAGTGCTATACAAAACCCGAACACTGAAGCTTTCTTT; cdr3_aa: CSAIQNPNTEAFF
j_call: TRBJ1-1; v_call: TRBV2; clone_size: many; d_call: .; cdr3_nt: TGTGCCAGCGTTCGCGCAGAAGACACTGAAGCTTTCTTT; cdr3_aa: CASVRAEDTEAFF
j_call: TRBJ1-1; v_call: TRBV29-1; clone_size: many; d_call: TRBD1; cdr3_nt: TGCAGCGCCCTGACAGGGGGGACTGAAGCTTTCTTT; cdr3_aa: CSALTGGTEAFF
j_call: TRBJ1-2; v_call: TRBV6-6; clone_size: many; d_call: .; cdr3_nt: TGTGCCAGCAGCCCTCCCGTGGGCGCGGGCTACACCTTC; cdr3_aa: CASSPPVGAGYTF
j_call: TRBJ2-3; v_call: TRBV25-1; clone_size: .; d_call: TRBD2; cdr3_nt: TGTGCCAGCAGTGGTGGGACTAGCAACACAGATACGCAGTATTTT; cdr3_aa: CASSGGTSNTDTQYF